A selection of T cell receptor beta chains follows, all from one sample in a study of regulatory T cells in long-lasting Graves disease. TCRdb independently ran MiXCR on the multiplex PCR reads; one entry per CDR3 protein. This table holds some 340,000 distinct CDR3 sequences, about an eighth found once. The same data also contributed to another study, on T cells in Graves' hyperthyroidism and ophthalmopathy.

The sample was peripheral blood mononuclear cells (PBMCs), taken at new diagnosis, from a patient treated with antithyroid drugs. Receptor source: a woman between 18 and 29 years old with Graves disease. Each CDR3 is given with its conserved first and last residue. The D gene is left open where the match is weak. Rows may omit the clone size; those that give it use once, few, many or a size class.

TRBD2	TRBV20-1	TRBJ2-7	-	CSAPRGRAYEQYF	TGCAGTGCCCCGCGGGGGAGGGCCTACGAGCAGTACTTC
-	TRBV9	TRBJ2-3	many	CASSAQQGRIDTQYF	TGTGCCAGCAGCGCGCAACAGGGGAGGATAGATACGCAGTATTTT
-	TRBV28	TRBJ2-5	many	CASSLSGGGQETQYF	TGTGCCAGCAGTTTATCTGGAGGGGGTCAAGAGACCCAGTACTTC
TRBD1	TRBV2	TRBJ1-5	many	CASSEALQGAVGQPQHF	TGTGCCAGCAGTGAAGCGCTGCAGGGGGCTGTAGGGCAGCCCCAGCATTTT
TRBD1	TRBV20-1	TRBJ1-2	many	CSARTGGNYGYTF	TGCAGTGCACGGACAGGGGGGAACTATGGCTACACCTTC
-	TRBV7-9	TRBJ2-2	many	CASSLFVGGELFF	TGTGCCAGCAGCTTATTCGTCGGCGGGGAGCTGTTTTTT
TRBD1	TRBV19	TRBJ1-5	few	CASSTRDRGSNQPQHF	TGTGCCAGTAGTACTCGGGACAGGGGTAGCAATCAGCCCCAGCATTTT
-	TRBV4-1	TRBJ2-6	-	CASSQAYRAEGANVLTF	TGCGCCAGCAGCCAAGCCTACAGGGCGGAAGGGGCCAACGTCCTGACTTTC
-	TRBV27	TRBJ1-5	many	CASSLRTIGWPQHF	TGTGCCAGCAGTTTAAGGACAATCGGGTGGCCCCAGCATTTT
-	TRBV18	TRBJ1-3	many	CASSPRRVGNTIYF	TGTGCCAGCTCACCCCGTCGAGTTGGAAACACCATATATTTT
-	TRBV6-2/TRBV6-3	TRBJ2-5	-	CASSYLEGTQYF	TGTGCCAGCAGTTACTTGGAAGGGACCCAGTACTTC
-	TRBV20-1	TRBJ1-1	-	CSAGWVNTEAFF	TGCAGTGCGGGATGGGTGAACACTGAAGCTTTCTTT